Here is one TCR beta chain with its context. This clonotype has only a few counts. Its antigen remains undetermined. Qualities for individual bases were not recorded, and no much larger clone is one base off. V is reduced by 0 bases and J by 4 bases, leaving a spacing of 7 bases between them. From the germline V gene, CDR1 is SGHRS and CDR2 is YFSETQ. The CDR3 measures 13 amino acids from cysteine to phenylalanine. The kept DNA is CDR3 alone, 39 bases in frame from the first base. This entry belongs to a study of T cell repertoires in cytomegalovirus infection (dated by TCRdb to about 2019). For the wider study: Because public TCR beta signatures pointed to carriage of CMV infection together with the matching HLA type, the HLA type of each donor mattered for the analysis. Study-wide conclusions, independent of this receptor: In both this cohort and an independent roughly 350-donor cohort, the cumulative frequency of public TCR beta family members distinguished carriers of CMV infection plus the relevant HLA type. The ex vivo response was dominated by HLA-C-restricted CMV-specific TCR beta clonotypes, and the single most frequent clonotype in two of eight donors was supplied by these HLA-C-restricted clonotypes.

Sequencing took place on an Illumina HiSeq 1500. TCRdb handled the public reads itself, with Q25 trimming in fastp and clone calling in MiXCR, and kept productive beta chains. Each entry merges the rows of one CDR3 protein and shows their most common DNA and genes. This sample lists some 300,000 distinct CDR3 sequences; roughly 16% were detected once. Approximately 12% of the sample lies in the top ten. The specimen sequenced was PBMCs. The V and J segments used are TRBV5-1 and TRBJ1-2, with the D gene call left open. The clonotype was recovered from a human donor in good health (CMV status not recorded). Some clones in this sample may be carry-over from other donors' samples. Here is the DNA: TGCGCCAGCAGCTTGGAGGTGTCCTATGGCTACACCTTC. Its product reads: CASSLEVSYGYTF.